Listed below are T cell receptor beta chains from one sample, sequenced in a study of cytomegalovirus exposure and HLA in healthy donors. The table came from immunoSEQ multiplex PCR; TCRdb's copy has only in-frame clones and leaves some out. There are tens of thousands of clones in the sample; around three quarters occur only once, and about 22% lies in the top ten. Input material: PBMCs. Every receptor here comes from a woman aged 50 to 60 in good health and CMV-seropositive. Both conserved end residues are part of each CDR3. The D gene is left open where the match is weak. Where a row states a size, it is once, few, many or the class of an expanded clone; other rows omit it.

>few|TRBV28|TRBJ2-7|TRBD2
CASSLLSGSKTEQYF
TGTGCCAGCAGTTTATTGAGCGGGAGTAAGACTGAGCAGTACTTC
>-|TRBV28|TRBJ2-7|-
CASISTRDAYEQYF
TGTGCCAGCATCTCGACTAGGGACGCCTACGAGCAGTACTTC
>-|TRBV4-3|TRBJ1-2|-
CASSRGSGYGYTF
TGCGCCAGCAGTCGGGGGTCAGGGTATGGCTACACCTTC
>few|TRBV29-1|TRBJ2-5|TRBD1
CSGDRERTQYF
TGCAGCGGGGACAGGGAAAGGACCCAGTACTTC
>-|TRBV5-6|TRBJ2-1|-
CASSLGTSGYNEQFF
TGTGCCAGCAGCTTAGGGACTTCTGGATACAATGAGCAGTTCTTC
>-|TRBV28|TRBJ2-1|-
CASSNDGGRHNEQFF
TGTGCCAGCAGTAACGACGGGGGAAGGCACAATGAGCAGTTCTTC
>few|TRBV9|TRBJ2-5|TRBD2
CASSVGGRGQETQYF
TGTGCCAGCAGCGTAGGGGGGAGGGGACAAGAGACCCAGTACTTC
>-|TRBV10-3|TRBJ2-7|-
CAIRDDGEDSYEQYF
TGTGCCATCAGGGATGACGGGGAGGATTCCTACGAGCAGTACTTC
>-|TRBV27|TRBJ1-1|-
CASSAGFRMNTEAFF
TGTGCCAGTTCAGCCGGGTTTAGAATGAACACTGAAGCTTTCTTT
>few|TRBV2|TRBJ1-5|-
CAGRRGSNQPQHF
TGTGCCGGCAGGCGGGGTAGCAATCAGCCCCAGCATTTT
>-|TRBV4-2|TRBJ2-2|TRBD1
CATRPTGVGQEELFF
TGTGCCACCAGACCGACAGGGGTCGGGCAAGAGGAGCTGTTTTTT
>-|TRBV18|TRBJ2-7|-
CASSPDSSYEQYF
TGTGCCAGCTCACCCGACAGCTCCTACGAGCAGTACTTC
>-|TRBV9|TRBJ2-3|-
CASSVRQSTSGRTTDTQYF
TGTGCCAGCAGCGTACGTCAGAGCACCAGCGGCCGTACTACAGATACGCAGTATTTT
>few|TRBV16|TRBJ1-4|-
CASSRERTGNEKLFF
TGTGCCAGCAGCCGTGAGAGAACCGGTAATGAAAAACTGTTTTTT
>-|TRBV7-2|TRBJ2-5|-
CASSLYFGGAAETQYF
TGTGCCAGCAGCTTATACTTTGGCGGGGCGGCCGAGACCCAGTACTTC
>-|TRBV7-9|TRBJ2-7|-
CASSLEYRGSYEQYF
TGTGCCAGCAGCTTAGAGTACCGGGGGTCCTACGAGCAGTACTTC
>few|TRBV4-1|TRBJ2-5|TRBD1
CASSQLGQVETQYF
TGCGCCAGCAGCCAACTTGGACAGGTGGAGACCCAGTACTTC
>-|TRBV2|TRBJ1-6|-
CASLRQVGSPLHF
TGTGCCAGCCTGAGACAGGTTGGGTCACCCCTCCACTTT
>-|TRBV4-3|TRBJ2-7|TRBD2
CASSQGFGLAGISYEQYF
TGCGCCAGCAGCCAAGGGTTCGGACTAGCGGGAATCTCCTACGAGCAGTACTTC
>-|TRBV4-1|TRBJ2-5|TRBD2
CASSQQSGGRQETQYF
TGCGCCAGCAGCCAGCAAAGCGGGGGGCGGCAAGAGACCCAGTACTTC
>-|TRBV15|TRBJ1-2|-
CATSRDRGEGWNYGYTF
TGTGCCACCAGCAGAGATCGGGGGGAGGGGTGGAACTATGGCTACACCTTC
>-|TRBV4-1|TRBJ2-6|-
CASSRVVDRTNVLTF
TGCGCCAGCAGTCGAGTTGTGGACAGAACCAACGTCCTGACTTTC
>-|TRBV25-1|TRBJ1-2|-
CASSEYTGGIDYGYTF
TGTGCCAGCAGTGAATATACCGGGGGGATCGACTATGGCTACACCTTC
>-|TRBV18|TRBJ1-1|-
CASSPGGTTFF
TGTGCCAGCTCCCCGGGCGGGACGACTTTCTTT
>-|TRBV5-1|TRBJ1-4|-
CASSLVSGEKLFF
TGCGCCAGCAGCTTGGTTTCGGGGGAAAAACTGTTTTTT
>-|TRBV19|TRBJ1-5|TRBD1
CASTPGGQVRNQPQHF
TGTGCCAGTACCCCAGGGGGGCAAGTAAGGAATCAGCCCCAGCATTTT
>-|TRBV5-8|TRBJ1-5|TRBD1
CASSLKGGGNQPQHF
TGTGCCAGCAGCTTGAAAGGGGGCGGCAATCAGCCCCAGCATTTT
>-|TRBV19|TRBJ2-5|-
CASSRSRQETQYF
TGTGCCAGTAGCCGGTCCCGCCAGGAAACCCAGTACTTC
>-|TRBV7-9|TRBJ2-7|-
CASSGGPYEQYF
TGTGCCAGCAGCGGAGGCCCCTACGAGCAGTACTTC
>-|TRBV29-1|TRBJ2-7|TRBD2
CSVLLADYEQYF
TGCAGCGTTCTCCTAGCGGACTACGAGCAGTACTTC
>-|TRBV14|TRBJ1-1|-
CASSVRGALNTEAFF
TGTGCCAGCAGCGTAAGAGGAGCGTTGAACACTGAAGCTTTCTTT
>-|TRBV9|TRBJ1-4|TRBD1
CASSVAGTGGEKLFF
TGTGCCAGCAGCGTAGCCGGGACAGGGGGCGAAAAACTGTTTTTT
>-|TRBV19|TRBJ2-1|TRBD2
CASSIVGSGRNNEQFF
TGTGCCAGTAGTATTGTGGGTAGCGGGAGGAACAATGAGCAGTTCTTC
>few|TRBV7-6|TRBJ2-6|-
CASSLSWGRGANVLTF
TGTGCCAGCAGCTTATCTTGGGGGCGGGGGGCCAACGTCCTGACTTTC
>once|TRBV7-9|TRBJ2-3|-
CASSSRGSSRNPQYF
TGTGCCAGCAGCTCTAGGGGCTCATCTCGGAACCCGCAGTATTTT
>-|TRBV5-1|TRBJ1-2|-
CASSLVGGGYGYTF
TGCGCCAGCAGCTTGGTTGGGGGGGGCTACGGCTACACCTTC
>-|TRBV30|TRBJ2-3|TRBD2
CAWSVGTTNTQYF
TGTGCCTGGAGTGTCGGGACTACAAATACGCAGTATTTT
>-|TRBV19|TRBJ2-7|TRBD2
CASSYRGTSGPYEQYF
TGCGCCAGTAGTTACCGGGGGACTAGCGGACCCTACGAGCAGTACTTC
>-|TRBV4-2|TRBJ1-5|-
CASSLRTGFGNQPQHF
TGTGCCAGCAGCCTAAGAACAGGGTTTGGCAATCAGCCCCAGCATTTT
>-|TRBV6-5|TRBJ2-3|TRBD2
CASSPSSGGPNTQYF
TGTGCCAGCAGTCCTTCTAGCGGGGGGCCAAATACGCAGTATTTT
>-|TRBV12-5|TRBJ2-3|-
CASGGVMGRDTQYF
TGTGCTAGTGGTGGGGTGATGGGGCGAGATACGCAGTATTTT
>-|TRBV4-1|TRBJ1-2|-
CASSGRADGYTF
TGCGCCAGTTCCGGCAGGGCAGATGGCTACACCTTC
>-|TRBV2|TRBJ2-6|TRBD2
CARGGVSSSGANVLTF
TGTGCCAGGGGGGGGGTTAGCTCCTCTGGGGCCAACGTCCTGACTTTC
>-|TRBV19|TRBJ1-1|-
CASSISDQGAFF
TGTGCCAGTAGTATTTCGGACCAGGGAGCTTTCTTT
>-|TRBV7-9|TRBJ2-1|TRBD2
CASSRRTSGDNEQFF
TGTGCCAGCAGCCGCAGGACTAGCGGGGACAATGAGCAGTTCTTC
>-|TRBV6-1|TRBJ2-7|TRBD2
CASRDSGGTPYEQYF
TGTGCCAGCAGGGATAGCGGGGGGACCCCCTACGAGCAGTACTTC
>-|TRBV30|TRBJ2-2|-
CARPRGSNTGELFF
TGTGCCCGCCCAAGGGGTTCGAACACCGGGGAGCTGTTTTTT
>-|TRBV4-2|TRBJ2-7|-
CASSKLGDGREQYF
TGTGCCAGCAGTAAGTTGGGAGACGGGCGCGAGCAGTACTTC
>few|TRBV6-5|TRBJ2-1|TRBD2
CASSYSRGGFYNEQFF
TGTGCCAGCAGTTACTCGAGGGGAGGGTTCTACAATGAGCAGTTCTTC
>-|TRBV6-1|TRBJ2-7|-
CASSESGLALAYEQYF
TGTGCCAGCAGTGAATCGGGTTTAGCGCTGGCCTACGAGCAGTACTTC
>-|TRBV5-4|TRBJ2-5|-
CASKGPGQQETQYF
TGTGCCAGCAAAGGGCCAGGACAACAAGAGACCCAGTACTTC
>few|TRBV29-1|TRBJ2-1|-
CSARPPANEQFF
TGCAGCGCCCGTCCCCCCGCGAATGAGCAGTTCTTC
>-|TRBV19|TRBJ2-2|-
CASTDRGLANTGELFF
TGTGCCAGTACTGATAGAGGGCTAGCGAACACCGGGGAGCTGTTTTTT
>-|TRBV5-3|TRBJ2-3|TRBD1
CARSLRDRVDTQYF
TGTGCCAGAAGCCTGCGAGACAGGGTCGATACGCAGTATTTT